The 16 T cell receptor delta chains given below trace back to one sample, sequenced in a study of DNA immune sequencing with unique molecular identifiers. Primers for all 8 TRDV and 4 TRDJ genes amplified genomic DNA in 32-plex. Adapter PCR followed 2 to 3 barcoding PCR cycles that attached a 12-nucleotide UMI. TCRdb repeated clone calling on the multiplex PCR reads with CATT. The data contain more than 4,000 delta-chain clones, around 12% of them singletons. Sequencing used gamma-delta T cells enriched from blood buffy coat, or unenriched PBMCs (not recorded which). Source of these receptors: a human donor in good health.

This clone was picked up a small number of times. TCRdb assigns this DNA the protein of a much larger clone, which departs from its translation at residue 5; this likely reflects a read error, and the protein shown comes from translating the DNA. This chain links TRDV2 with TRDJ1, with 11 bases identical to TRDD3. Germline trimming cut 5 bases from V and 4 bases from J; bases unmatched to any gene: 8. Germline V CDR1 and CDR2: GEAIGNYY, EKD. This CDR3 comprises 15 residues. The CDR3: CACALLGDRDDKLIF. CDR3 bases: TGTGCCTGTGCCCTACTGGGGGATAGGGACGATAAACTCATCTTT.

To note about this clone: TCRdb's protein for this DNA is that of a much larger clone and differs from the translation at residue 11, likely a read error; the protein shown is the DNA translation. The V and J genes are TRDV2 and TRDJ1; 7 bases are a match to TRDD3. The germline V gene has CDR1 GEAIGNYY and CDR2 EKD. Unmatched junction bases numbered 10, after V lost 0 bases and J lost 1 base. The length of the CDR3 is 17 residues. CDR3 protein: CACDTLVLGESTDKLIF. CDR3 DNA: TGTGCCTGTGACACCCTCGTGTTGGGGGAGAGCACCGATAAACTCATCTTT.

In the case of this clone: A single base is all that separates this from a far larger clone, so a read error is likely. The sample contains more than one DNA sequence encoding this CDR3. V and J are TRDV2 and TRDJ3; 11 positions match TRDD3. Per the germline V gene, CDR1 is GEAIGNYY and CDR2 is EKD. The CDR3 is 20 amino acids. As DNA, the CDR3 is TGTGCCTGTGAACCGTACTGGGGGATAATAGGCTCCTGGGACACCCGACAGATGTTTTTT. The encoded protein is CACEPYWGIIGSWDTRQMFF.

This clone was detected ten times or more. The V and J genes are TRDV2 and TRDJ1, with 7 bases lining up with TRDD3. The ends lost 3 bases at V and 4 bases at J; junction bases unmatched: 16. Per germline, CDR1 GEAIGNYY and CDR2 EKD. The CDR3 runs to 17 residues. The CDR3 reads CACDGLAGGYTGDKLIF. The CDR3 nucleotides are TGTGCCTGTGACGGTCTGGCTGGGGGTTATACCGGCGATAAACTCATCTTT.

This clone showed up many times. The CDR3 sequence: CACDTIRLGDTPQRADKLIF. The CDR3 region has the DNA TGTGCCTGTGACACCATCAGACTGGGGGATACGCCTCAGAGGGCCGATAAACTCATCTTT. This chain connects TRDV2 to TRDJ1; 13 bases map to TRDD3. Germline trimming cut 0 bases from V and 3 bases from J; bases unmatched to any gene: 15. CDR1 and CDR2 (germline): GEAIGNYY, EKD. The CDR3 sequence is 20 residues long.

Regarding this clone: The protein TCRdb gives is from a much larger clone and does not agree with this DNA's translation at residue 5, likely a read error; the protein shown here comes from the DNA. The rearrangement joins TRDV2 to TRDJ1; 7 bases map to TRDD3. CDR3 length equals 17 residues. The V and J ends lost 3 bases and 0 bases, in that order; junction bases with no gene match: 12. The germline CDR1 and CDR2 sequences are GEAIGNYY and EKD. The CDR3 protein is CACDYLLGAPNTDKLIF. DNA of the CDR3: TGTGCCTGTGACTACCTCCTGGGGGCTCCCAACACCGATAAACTCATCTTT.

This clone was counted ten times or more. The rearrangement uses TRAV29/DV5 and TRDJ4; TRDD3 matches at 11 bases. The J gene is absent in TCRdb and was assigned here via DNA matching to germline. The CDR3 sequence is 19 residues long. Trimming cost V 3 bases and J 0 bases; bases outside gene matches: 19. In germline, CDR1 is NSMFDY, CDR2 ISSIKDK. CDR3 nucleotide sequence: TGTGCAGCAATGATCCAAACGAATGACTGGGGGATAGGGGCCAGACCCCTGATCTTT. Translation gives CAAMIQTNDWGIGARPLIF. Complete variable domain (other parts from reference TRAV29/DV5 and TRDJ4): DQQVKQNSPSLSVQEGRISILNCDYTNSMFDYFLWYKKYPAEGPTFLISISSIKDKNEDGRFTVFLNKSAKHLSLHIVPSQPGDSAVYFCAAMIQTNDWGIGARPLIFGKGTYLEVQQ.

A remark on this clone: The TCRdb record carries a much larger clone's protein, which differs from this DNA's translation at residue 3; a read error is the likely cause, and the protein listed here is the DNA translation. V usage is TRDV2 and J usage is TRDJ1; 7 positions match TRDD3. Germline CDR1 is GEAIGNYY and CDR2 is EKD. CDR3 length equals 17 residues. The CDR3 nucleotides are TGTGCCTATGACACCCTCGTGTTGGGGGAGAACACCGATAAACTCATCTTT. It translates to CAYDTLVLGENTDKLIF.

Note on this clone: TCRdb attributes to this sequence the protein of a much larger clone, which differs from the DNA translation at residue 3; a read error is likely, and the protein displayed is translated from the DNA. The chain combines TRDV2 with TRDJ1; 11 bases match TRDD3. This CDR3 is built from 17 residues. Per the germline V gene, CDR1 is GEAIGNYY and CDR2 is EKD. The CDR3 nucleotides read TGTGCCTGGGACACCGTTGGGGGATACGCTGGGACCGATAAACTCATCTTT. Translation gives CAWDTVGGYAGTDKLIF.

This clone has more than one count but fewer than ten. The amino acid sequence in TCRdb belongs to a much larger clone and departs from this DNA's translation at residue 18, likely a sequencing read error; the sequence shown is translated from the DNA. The genes are TRDV2 and TRDJ1, with D perhaps TRDD2 (8 bases). The length of the CDR3 is 20 residues. Germline CDR1 reads GEAIGNYY; CDR2 reads EKD. The DNA of the CDR3 is TGTGCCTGTGACACGGGCTTCCTACAACCTGGGGGCCAATCGTCCGATAAACCCATCTTT. Its translation is CACDTGFLQPGGQSSDKPIF.

This clone was seen many times. The V gene is TRDV1, the J gene TRDJ1, with 10 bases fitting TRDD3. The J gene was missing in TCRdb and was found by matching the end of the DNA to germline. Losses at the gene ends were 2 bases for V and 2 bases for J; bases not matched to a gene: 32. The V gene's germline CDR1 is TSWWSYY and CDR2 QGS. This CDR3 is built from 25 residues. DNA for the CDR3: TGTGCTCTTGGGGAATCTGGACTACAGGTAAACGCCGTCCAAGACTGGGGGATTCTTACCGATAAACTCATCTTT. This sequence encodes CALGESGLQVNAVQDWGILTDKLIF.

This clone was picked up a small number of times. TCRdb's listed protein matches a much larger clone and diverges from this DNA's translation at residue 3, likely through a read error; the protein shown comes from the DNA. The V and J genes are TRDV2 and TRDJ1, with 9 bases identical to TRDD3. CDR1 and CDR2 (germline): GEAIGNYY, EKD. This CDR3 comprises 19 residues. In DNA, the CDR3 is TGTGCCTTTGACACCTTGTCTTTACTGGGGGAAGAGTACACCGATAAACTCATCTTT. The encoded protein is CAFDTLSLLGEEYTDKLIF.

By proportion, this clone is medium-sized. The same CDR3 is also encoded by other DNA sequences in this sample. V gene TRDV2 combines with J gene TRDJ1; 13 bases match TRDD3. V trimming: 4 bases; J trimming: 0 bases; junction bases outside the gene matches: 16. The CDR3 covers 20 residues. The V gene's germline CDR1 is GEAIGNYY and CDR2 EKD. The CDR3 loop is CACDAVLGDTQYLYTDKLIF. The CDR3 bases are TGTGCCTGTGATGCGGTACTGGGGGATACGCAATACCTGTACACCGATAAACTCATCTTT.

This clone has just a few counts. The protein TCRdb gives is from a much larger clone and does not agree with this DNA's translation at residue 5, likely a read error; the protein shown here comes from the DNA. The chain recombines TRDV2 with TRDJ1; TRDD3 might be the D (5 bases). This CDR3 is built from 15 residues. CDR1 is GEAIGNYY, CDR2 EKD, per germline. Trimming removed 2 bases at V and 9 bases at J, with 21 bases between. The CDR3 here is CACDIQTTEGKQLIF. In nucleotides, the CDR3 is TGTGCCTGTGACATACAGACCACAGAGGGGAAACAACTCATCTTT.

In this sample, this clone turned up once. The V gene was left uncalled, and the J gene is TRDJ1; the D segment call TRDD3 is taken from the table without a DNA check. This CDR3 region has 16 residues. The CDR3 here is CALGEVGGGHRGKLIF. CDR3 nucleotides: TGTGCTCTTGGGGAAGTTGGTGGGGGCCACCGGGGGAAACTCATCTTT.

This chain links TRDV1 with TRDJ1; TRDD3 matches 9 bases. No J gene was available from TCRdb, and it was assigned here by a germline match of the DNA. V lost 3 bases and J lost 0; bases outside the gene matches: 17. Germline V lookup: CDR1 TSWWSYY, CDR2 QGS. The CDR3 is 20 residues long. The CDR3 bases are TGTGCTCTTGGGGAGCCTTCCACTACTGGGGGAACTTTGTACACCGATAAACTCATCTTT. This gives the protein CALGEPSTTGGTLYTDKLIF.